The 12 T cell receptor beta chains below were found in one sample sequenced in a study of cytomegalovirus exposure and HLA in healthy donors. PCR used 60 Vbeta primers and 13 Jbeta primers. The table came from immunoSEQ multiplex PCR; TCRdb's copy has only in-frame clones and leaves some out. In all, the sample yields about 160,000 clones. Sample: PBMCs. The source of these receptors is a woman aged 55-69 years in good health and CMV-seronegative.

V and J are TRBV7-3 and TRBJ1-1; D not resolved. The V and J ends lost 3 bases and 5 bases respectively, with 10 bases between them. This CDR3 spans 13 amino acids. Germline loops: CDR1 SGHTA, CDR2 FQGTGA. CDR3 sequence: CASSFGGMTEAFF. The CDR3 DNA sequence: TGTGCCAGCAGCTTCGGAGGAATGACTGAAGCTTTCTTT.

The gene calls are TRBV9 and TRBJ2-7; perhaps TRBD1 as D (5 bases). V was clipped by 0 bases and J by 5 bases, with 9 bases between them. Germline-derived CDR1 and CDR2 are SGDLS and YYNGEE. This CDR3 contains 13 residues. The CDR3 spells CASSVDWGHEQYF. The CDR3 DNA is TGTGCCAGCAGCGTAGATTGGGGCCACGAGCAGTACTTC.

The V and J genes are TRBV20-1 and TRBJ2-3; 8 bases line up with TRBD1. Germline CDR1 is DFQATT and CDR2 is SNEGSKA (reference sequence). The CDR3 runs to 11 residues. The CDR3 DNA reads TGCAGACCAGGGGGCTCAGATACGCAGTATTTT. This gives the protein CRPGGSDTQYF.

The CDR3 DNA reads as TGCGCCAGCAGCTTGTCCCTGGGGGGAGGCCACAATGAGCAGTTCTTC. It codes for CASSLSLGGGHNEQFF. The gene calls are TRBV5-1 and TRBJ2-1; D possibly corresponds to TRBD2 (6 bases). This CDR3 contains 16 residues. V lost 1 base and J 5 bases, leaving 16 bases between the germline ends. Germline CDR1 and CDR2: SGHRS and YFSETQ. Filled out from reference TRBV5-1 and TRBJ2-1, the complete variable domain reads KAGVTQTPRYLIKTRGQQVTLSCSPISGHRSVSWYQQTPGQGLQFLFEYFSETQRNKGNFPGRFSGRQFSNSRSEMNVSTLELGDSALYLCASSLSLGGGHNEQFFGPGTRLTVL.

The rearrangement uses TRBV4-2 and TRBJ1-1; maybe TRBD1 (6 bases). The CDR3 is 17 amino acids. The germline V gene has CDR1 LGHNA and CDR2 YNFKEQ. The ends were cut back, 4 bases at V and 1 base at J, with 19 bases in the middle. CDR3 coding DNA: TGTGCCAGCAGCCCCTACTCGACAGTAGGGGGGAACACTGAAGCTTTCTTT. Amino acids: CASSPYSTVGGNTEAFF.

V is TRBV27 and J is TRBJ2-7; the D gene is possibly TRBD1 (5 bases). Germline V gene sequence: CDR1 MNHEY, CDR2 SMNVEV (reference sequence). Between the trimmed V and J ends, which lost 7 bases and 0 bases, there was a span of 16 bases. The CDR3 runs to 15 residues. The CDR3 DNA reads TGTGCCAGCAAGGGGCAGGCCCTAGGCTCCTACGAGCAGTACTTC. The encoded protein is CASKGQALGSYEQYF.

This chain joins TRBV9 and TRBJ2-2, with 10 bases fitting TRBD2. CDR1 SGDLS and CDR2 YYNGEE come from the germline V gene. V lost 4 bases, J lost 6 bases, and 12 bases stayed unmatched. The length of the CDR3 is 17 residues. The CDR3 sequence: CASSPGSGRASAGELFF. DNA for the CDR3: TGTGCCAGCAGCCCAGGGAGCGGGAGGGCCTCCGCCGGGGAGCTGTTTTTT.

The V call is TRBV5-5, the J call TRBJ1-1, with TRBD1 matching over 9 bases. V shed 3 bases, J shed 4 bases, and the junction held 4 bases outside the gene matches. The CDR3 covers 14 residues. Germline CDR1 SGHKS, CDR2 YYEKEE (reference sequence). The CDR3 DNA is TGTGCCAGCAGCTCGACGACAGGGGGCACTGAAGCTTTCTTT. Its translation is CASSSTTGGTEAFF. The full variable domain, rest sourced from reference TRBV5-5 and TRBJ1-1, is DAGVTQSPTHLIKTRGQQVTLRCSPISGHKSVSWYQQVLGQGPQFIFQYYEKEERGRGNFPDRFSARQFPNYSSELNVNALLLGDSALYLCASSSTTGGTEAFFGQGTRLTVV.

The chain uses TRBV2 and TRBJ1-1; D possibly corresponds to TRBD1 (5 bases). V dropped 8 bases and J dropped 11 bases, with 21 bases sitting between them. Per the germline V gene, CDR1 is SNHLY and CDR2 is FYNNEI. The CDR3 spans 13 residues. The CDR3 DNA follows: TGTGCCAGCTCTTCCTCCAAGGGGTTGGAGGCTTTCTTT. Protein: CASSSSKGLEAFF.

Comment on this clone: A read error may produce the germline difference seen at one junction end. Other DNA sequences within the sample encode an identical CDR3. The rearrangement links TRBV19 to TRBJ1-5; TRBD1 might be the D (6 bases). Germline CDR1 is LNHDA and CDR2 is SQIVND (reference sequence). The CDR3 totals 16 residues. DNA of the CDR3: TGCGCCAGTAGCCTTGAGGGGGAGGGGGGCAATCAGCCCCAGCATTTT. Translating gives CASSLEGEGGNQPQHF.

The V and J genes are TRBV7-7 and TRBJ2-2; TRBD1 is a possible D gene (5 bases). V lost 6 bases to trimming and J lost 1 base, with 9 bases between them. Germline values: CDR1 SSHAT, CDR2 FNYEAQ (reference sequence). The length of the CDR3 is 14 residues. The chain's CDR3 is CASSLQVNTGELFF. For the CDR3, the DNA is TGTGCCAGCAGTCTACAGGTGAACACCGGGGAGCTGTTTTTT.

This chain's CDR3 is CASSLHQGDQPQHF. CDR3 DNA: TGTGCCAGCAGCTTACACCAGGGTGATCAGCCCCAGCATTTT. This rearrangement joins TRBV7-9 to TRBJ1-5, with D perhaps matching TRBD1 (5 bases). Germline values: CDR1 SEHNR, CDR2 FQNEAQ (reference sequence). This CDR3 has 14 residues. V was cut by 2 bases and J by 5 bases, with 10 bases left in between.